The 30 T cell receptor beta chains given below trace back to one sample, sequenced in a study of molecular identifiers for immune sequencing clone quantification. In TCRdb, the PCR reads were re-called with MiXCR into one record per CDR3 protein. The sample includes under 350,000 distinct CDR3 sequences, under 25% seen only once; the top ten take around 0.74%. Sequencing was carried out using naive CD8+ T cells from blood, with Jurkat cell RNA spiked in. Subset reported: FACS-sorted CD8+CD4-CCR7+CD45RA+ naive T cells. These receptors originate from a human donor in good health. Some libraries in this study had Jurkat cell RNA spiked in.

This clonotype was picked up a small number of times. J is TRBJ2-7 and V is TRBV2; unclear D gene. CDR1 and CDR2 (germline): SNHLY, FYNNEI. V dropped 7 bases and J dropped 1 base, with 14 bases sitting between them. The CDR3 has 14 residues. This CDR3 is CASMEEGLSYEQYF. The CDR3 region has the DNA TGTGCCAGCATGGAAGAAGGTTTGTCCTACGAGCAGTACTTC.

Details on this clonotype: A much larger clone lies one base from this, so it may be a read error. This chain links TRBV20-1 with TRBJ2-5, with D tentatively TRBD1 (6 bases). CDR3 length: 14 amino acids. Per germline, CDR1 DFQATT and CDR2 SNEGSKA (reference sequence). DNA for the CDR3: TGCAGTCCTAGAGGAACCGGACAGAGGGAGACCCAGTACTTC. Its protein is CSPRGTGQRETQYF.

Many counts were recorded for this clonotype. V gene TRBV27 combines with J gene TRBJ1-5, with D maybe TRBD1 (5 bases). Looked up from germline, CDR1 is MNHEY and CDR2 is SMNVEV (reference sequence). The CDR3 contains 14 residues. The germline V and J ends were trimmed by 3 bases and 5 bases, with 11 bases remaining between them. The CDR3 region has the DNA TGTGCCAGCAGTTTCACCGGGACCTATCAGCCCCAGCATTTT. This sequence encodes CASSFTGTYQPQHF.

This clonotype was detected a few times. This may stem from a read error, because a much larger clone lies one nucleotide away. The rearrangement joins TRBV28 to TRBJ1-5; tentative D call: TRBD1 (5 bases). Trimming stripped 8 bases from V and 4 bases from J, with 15 bases between. This CDR3 contains 14 residues. Germline values: CDR1 MDHEN, CDR2 SYDVKM. The CDR3 bases are TGTGCCAGCGCCCAAATGACAGAAAATCAGCCCCAGCATTTT. It specifies CASAQMTENQPQHF.

The chain couples TRBV12-5 to TRBJ1-5; D gene ambiguous. This CDR3 contains 16 residues. From germline, CDR1 is LGHNT and CDR2 FRNRAP. The ends were cut back, 0 bases at V and 9 bases at J, with 18 bases in the middle. The CDR3 DNA reads as TGTGCTAGTGGTTTGGTAAAGGCGGATGGGTATTCGCCCCAGCATTTT. This gives the protein CASGLVKADGYSPQHF. The whole variable domain, filled in from reference TRBV12-5 and TRBJ1-5, reads DARVTQTPRHKVTEMGQEVTMRCQPILGHNTVFWYRQTMMQGLELLAYFRNRAPLDDSGMPKDRFSAEMPDATLATLKIQPSEPRDSAVYFCASGLVKADGYSPQHFGDGTRLSIL.

This clonotype was observed at least ten times. This chain connects TRBV30 to TRBJ2-7; D ambiguous. V lost 2 bases to trimming and J lost 4 bases, with 15 bases between them. Germline assignment: CDR1 GTSNPN and CDR2 SVGIG (reference sequence). There are 14 residues in the CDR3. The CDR3 loop reads CAWSRATKAYEQYF. The CDR3 coding sequence is TGTGCCTGGAGTCGGGCTACAAAAGCGTACGAGCAGTACTTC.

At least ten counts were recorded for this clonotype. The chain uses TRBV9 and TRBJ1-1, with TRBD1 as a possible D gene (5 bases). Per the germline V gene, CDR1 is SGDLS and CDR2 is YYNGEE. The length of the CDR3 is 13 residues. V lost 1 base and J 4 bases, leaving 8 bases between the germline ends. CDR3 protein: CASSVSGGTEAFF. The CDR3 DNA reads TGTGCCAGCAGCGTATCTGGGGGCACTGAAGCTTTCTTT.

This clonotype came up a few times. The chain has TRBV20-1 and TRBJ2-7, with 7 positions matching TRBD2. Germline V gene sequence: CDR1 DFQATT, CDR2 SNEGSKA (reference sequence). The CDR3 extends over 16 amino acids. Trimming removed 0 bases from V and 0 bases from J; junction bases left unmatched: 8. The CDR3 coding sequence is TGCAGTGCTAGAGATGATGAAGCGGGGAGCTCCTACGAGCAGTACTTC. This codes for CSARDDEAGSSYEQYF.

This clonotype was seen only a few times. The chain is built from TRBV27 and TRBJ2-2, with D unresolved. Trimming pared 3 bases from V and 6 bases from J, leaving 8 bases between. The CDR3 extends over 13 amino acids. The germline V gene encodes CDR1 MNHEY and CDR2 SMNVEV (reference sequence). The CDR3: CASSLVIAGELFF. CDR3 bases: TGTGCCAGCAGTTTGGTTATTGCCGGGGAGCTGTTTTTT.

This clonotype was seen at least ten times. J is TRBJ1-2 and V is TRBV6-5; D not resolved. This CDR3 is 14 amino acids long. From germline, CDR1 is MNHEY and CDR2 SVGAGI. V lost 5 bases and J lost 2, with 12 bases in between. The CDR3 nucleotides read TGTGCCAGCAGTCCAGTTCGATTCAACTATGGCTACACCTTC. Its translation is CASSPVRFNYGYTF.

As concerns this clonotype: One junction end does not reproduce the germline sequence, and a read error may be involved. The chain carries TRBV2 and TRBJ2-7; D is undetermined. The length of the CDR3 is 12 residues. Germline V gene lookup returns CDR1 SNHLY and CDR2 FYNNEI. CDR3 protein: CASSLRGLAQSF. The CDR3 DNA sequence: TGTGCCAGCAGTCTCCGAGGTCTGGCGCAGTCCTTC. Together with reference TRBV2 and TRBJ2-7, the CDR3 gives the full variable domain: EPEVTQTPSHQVTQMGQEVILRCVPISNHLYFYWYRQILGQKVEFLVSFYNNEISEKSEIFDDQFSVERPDGSNFTLKIRSTKLEDSAMYFCASSLRGLAQSFGPGTRLTVT.

Only a few counts were recorded for this clonotype. This rearrangement joins TRBV12-3 or TRBV12-4 to TRBJ2-1, with 14 bases matching TRBD2. V lost 4 bases and J lost 10; bases outside the gene matches: 6. The CDR3 contains 15 residues. In DNA, the CDR3 is TGTGCCAGCAGTTCGACTGGACTAGCGGGAGGAGAGCAGTTCTTC. It encodes CASSSTGLAGGEQFF.

V is TRBV27 and J is TRBJ1-3; perhaps TRBD1 as D (5 bases). CDR1 is MNHEY, CDR2 SMNVEV, per germline (reference sequence). There are 16 residues in the CDR3. The germline V and J ends were trimmed by 5 bases and 0 bases, with 14 bases remaining between them. The CDR3 region has the DNA TGTGCCAGCAGTCCATGGCAGGGCATCTCTGGAAACACCATATATTTT. As protein: CASSPWQGISGNTIYF.

In the case of this clonotype: The junction shows a germline mismatch at one end, possibly a read error. The chain couples TRBV7-9 to TRBJ2-3, with D perhaps TRBD1 (6 bases). Per the germline V gene, CDR1 is SEHNR and CDR2 is FQNEAQ (reference sequence). CDR3 length: 17 residues. The chain's CDR3 is CARSWARGPPPPAPQYF. CDR3 sequence (DNA): TGTGCCCGCAGCTGGGCCAGGGGACCGCCGCCCCCAGCTCCGCAGTATTTT.

Points on this clonotype: A much larger clone lies one base from this, so it may be a read error. This chain joins TRBV7-2 and TRBJ2-3; 9 bases are shared with TRBD2. The CDR3 totals 14 residues. Germline V gene data show CDR1 as SGHTA and CDR2 as FQGNSA. The CDR3 sequence: CASSPAGGTATQYF. The CDR3 DNA follows: TGTGCCAGCAGTCCAGCGGGGGGCACAGCTACGCAGTATTTT.

The genes are TRBV6-2 or TRBV6-3 and TRBJ2-6, with TRBD1 identical over 10 bases. Germline V lookup: CDR1 MNHEY, CDR2 SVGEGT. CDR3 size: 19 residues. The junction had 9 bases not matched to a gene; V was cut back by 3 bases and J by 1 base. CDR3 bases: TGTGCCAGCAGTTATGATCCGAGACAGGGGGCTTCTGGGGCCAACGTCCTGACTTTC. It specifies CASSYDPRQGASGANVLTF.

Remarks on this clonotype: One base away lies a much larger clone, so this may be a sequencing read error. The rearrangement joins TRBV21-1 to TRBJ2-1. TRBV21-1 is flagged as a pseudogene. This CDR3 comprises 13 residues. Here the CDR3 DNA reads TGTGCCAGCAGCGAAGGACTTATCAATGAGCAGTTCTTC. Its protein product is CASSEGLINEQFF.

As regards this clonotype: This sequence may be a read error, since a much larger clone differs from it by one base. The gene calls are TRBV7-9 and TRBJ1-1; no reliable D call. CDR1 and CDR2 from the germline V gene are SEHNR and FQNEAQ (reference sequence). The CDR3 runs 15 residues. CDR3 amino acids: CGSSREADMNTEAFF. CDR3 bases: TGTGGCAGCAGCCGGGAGGCCGACATGAACACTGAAGCTTTCTTT.

This clonotype appeared many times. This chain joins TRBV27 and TRBJ2-7, with D possibly matching TRBD2 (6 bases). This CDR3 contains 15 residues. Trimming took 2 bases from V and 2 from J, leaving 13 bases between them. Germline assignment: CDR1 MNHEY and CDR2 SMNVEV (reference sequence). The chain's CDR3 is CASSLHRDWPYEQYF. CDR3 bases: TGTGCCAGCAGTTTACACCGGGACTGGCCCTACGAGCAGTACTTC.

The CDR3 sequence is CASSYSNSGYEQYF. CDR3 in DNA: TGTGCCAGCAGTTACTCGAATTCAGGGTACGAGCAGTACTTC. The rearrangement uses TRBV6-2 or TRBV6-3 and TRBJ2-7, with D possibly TRBD1 on 5 matching bases. In germline, CDR1 is MNHEY, CDR2 SVGEGT. CDR3 length equals 14 residues. Between the trimmed V and J ends, which lost 0 bases and 4 bases, there was a span of 10 bases.

This clonotype was recorded a few times. CDR3 sequence reads: CATSTCVLGSVSCEQFF. The CDR3 DNA follows: TGTGCCACCAGTACCTGTGTTCTGGGGAGCGTTTCGTGTGAGCAGTTCTTC. The J gene is TRBJ2-1, the V gene TRBV24-1; possible D gene TRBD2, 5 bases. Trimming took 6 bases from V and 9 from J, leaving 26 bases between them. Per germline, CDR1 KGHDR and CDR2 SFDVKD. CDR3 length equals 17 residues.

This clonotype was counted ten times or more. The CDR3, as DNA: TGTGCCAGCAGAGCTAGCGGGGGCCCCGAGCAGTACTTC. It translates to CASRASGGPEQYF. The chain is built from TRBV2 and TRBJ2-7, with 10 bases lining up with TRBD2. Per germline, CDR1 SNHLY and CDR2 FYNNEI. Trimming at V came to 6 bases and at J to 6 bases, leaving 5 bases not matched to a gene. The CDR3 covers 13 residues.

A note on this clonotype: A clone one base away is much larger, so this may be a read error. The rearrangement uses TRBV28 and TRBJ1-1; D possibly corresponds to TRBD1 (5 bases). This CDR3 region has 14 residues. In germline, CDR1 is MDHEN, CDR2 SYDVKM. The V gene lost 11 bases and the J gene lost 0 bases, with 16 bases spanning the gap. CDR3 loop: CAALAGTLNTEAFF. DNA for the CDR3: TGTGCCGCTCTAGCCGGGACTTTGAACACTGAAGCTTTCTTT.

This clonotype was counted a few times. The chain couples TRBV19 to TRBJ2-3; tentatively, D is TRBD1 or TRBD2 (5 bases each). The V end was cut by 3 bases, the J end by 3 bases, with 16 bases between. Per germline, CDR1 LNHDA and CDR2 SQIVND (reference sequence). This CDR3 contains 16 residues. CDR3 DNA: TGTGCCAGTAGTATCACATCCGGGACGAAGACAGATACGCAGTATTTT. Its protein product is CASSITSGTKTDTQYF.

The J gene is TRBJ2-7, the V gene TRBV12-3 or TRBV12-4; D ambiguous. This CDR3 is 13 amino acids long. V lost 4 bases and J 9 bases, leaving 16 bases between the germline ends. The CDR3 protein is CASSSPGPTGQYF. The DNA for the CDR3 is TGTGCCAGCAGTTCCCCCGGCCCTACCGGGCAGTACTTC.

This clonotype was counted a few times. This chain uses TRBV9 with TRBJ1-3, with TRBD1 matching 11 bases. This CDR3 region has 17 residues. Germline CDR1 reads SGDLS; CDR2 reads YYNGEE. Germline trimming cut 4 bases from V and 0 bases from J; bases unmatched to any gene: 6. CDR3 residues: CASSLGTGGSSGNTIYF. The CDR3 DNA sequence: TGTGCCAGCAGCCTCGGGACAGGGGGTTCCTCTGGAAACACCATATATTTT.

This clonotype was observed many times. The chain uses TRBV7-8 and TRBJ2-5; a weak D match, TRBD2 (7 bases). Trimming removed 0 bases at V and 2 bases at J, with 22 bases between. Germline loops: CDR1 SGHVS, CDR2 FQNEAQ. There are 19 residues in the CDR3. The CDR3 region has the DNA TGTGCCAGCAGCTTAGCTGGGAGGGGCCTCCCAAGGGGGCAAGAGACCCAGTACTTC. Translated: CASSLAGRGLPRGQETQYF.

This chain links TRBV30 with TRBJ2-2, with 13 positions matching TRBD2. CDR1 is GTSNPN and CDR2 is SVGIG in the germline V gene (reference sequence). V gave up 8 bases and J gave up 2 bases; unmatched junction bases: 2. This CDR3 comprises 14 residues. The CDR3: CAEGLAGNTGELFF. Written as DNA, the CDR3 is TGTGCCGAGGGACTAGCGGGAAACACCGGGGAGCTGTTTTTT.

The table lists this clonotype with a few counts. The chain carries TRBV7-6 and TRBJ2-1; TRBD1 agrees at 11 bases. In germline, CDR1 is SGHVS, CDR2 FNYEAQ. This CDR3 spans 15 amino acids. V lost 5 bases and J lost 8; bases outside the gene matches: 8. CDR3 sequence: CASSRTGGGGDEQFF. Written as DNA, the CDR3 is TGTGCCAGCAGCCGGACAGGGGGCGGTGGCGATGAGCAGTTCTTC.

A note on this clonotype: A much larger clonotype is one base distant, so this may be a read error. The rearrangement joins TRBV24-1 to TRBJ2-2; D is unclear. Germline V gives CDR1 KGHDR, CDR2 SFDVKD. The CDR3 contains 16 residues. The ends were cut back, 0 bases at V and 6 bases at J, with 13 bases in the middle. CDR3 in DNA: TGTGCCACCAGTGATTTGCTAGGGCTCCACTCCGGGGAGCTGTTTTTT. Translation: CATSDLLGLHSGELFF.